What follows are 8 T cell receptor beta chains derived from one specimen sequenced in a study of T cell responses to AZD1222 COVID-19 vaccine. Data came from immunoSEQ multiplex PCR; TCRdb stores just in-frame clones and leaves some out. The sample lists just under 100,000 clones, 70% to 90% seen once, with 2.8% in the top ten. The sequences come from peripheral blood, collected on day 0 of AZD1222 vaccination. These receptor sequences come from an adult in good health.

This CDR3 is CASRISGTGGGEDYGYTF. The CDR3 DNA follows: TGTGCCAGCAGGATCTCCGGGACAGGGGGAGGAGAGGACTATGGCTACACCTTC. The gene calls are TRBV2 and TRBJ1-2, with 11 positions matching TRBD1. This CDR3 has 18 amino acids. The trim removed 6 bases at V and 3 bases at J, leaving 15 bases unmatched. Germline-derived CDR1 and CDR2 are SNHLY and FYNNEI.

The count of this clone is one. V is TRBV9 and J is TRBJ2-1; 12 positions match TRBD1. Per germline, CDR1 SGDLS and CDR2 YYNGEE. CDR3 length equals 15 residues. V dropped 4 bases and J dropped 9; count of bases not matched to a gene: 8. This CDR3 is CASSIRDRGLGEQFF. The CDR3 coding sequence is TGTGCCAGCAGCATCCGGGACAGGGGGCTTGGTGAGCAGTTCTTC.

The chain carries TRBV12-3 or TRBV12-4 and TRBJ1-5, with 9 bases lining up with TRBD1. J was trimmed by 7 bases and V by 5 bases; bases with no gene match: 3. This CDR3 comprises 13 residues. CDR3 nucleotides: TGTGCCAGCAGTGGGGACAGGGCGCAGCCCCAGCATTTT. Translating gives CASSGDRAQPQHF.

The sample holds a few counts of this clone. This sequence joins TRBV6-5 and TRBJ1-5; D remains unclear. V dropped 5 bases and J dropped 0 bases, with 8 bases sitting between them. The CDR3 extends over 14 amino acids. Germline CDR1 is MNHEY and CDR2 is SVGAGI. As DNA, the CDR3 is TGTGCCAGCAGTCCGTATGGTAGCAATCAGCCCCAGCATTTT. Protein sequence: CASSPYGSNQPQHF.

This CDR3 reads CASSPTGGFQYEQYF. Here the CDR3 DNA reads TGTGCCAGCAGCCCGACAGGGGGGTTTCAGTACGAGCAGTACTTC. This chain connects TRBV7-9 to TRBJ2-7; 9 bases map to TRBD1. Germline V lookup: CDR1 SEHNR, CDR2 FQNEAQ (reference sequence). The CDR3 has 15 amino acids. The J segment lost 4 bases and the V segment lost 5 bases, leaving 9 bases of the junction unmatched.

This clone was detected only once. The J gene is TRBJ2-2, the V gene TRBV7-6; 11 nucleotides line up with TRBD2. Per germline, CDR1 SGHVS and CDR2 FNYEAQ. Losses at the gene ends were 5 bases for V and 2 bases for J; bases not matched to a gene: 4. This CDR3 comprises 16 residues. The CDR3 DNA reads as TGTGCCAGCAGCATGACTAGCGGGACCAACACCGGGGAGCTGTTTTTT. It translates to CASSMTSGTNTGELFF.

The CDR3 sequence is CASSLRGGTGSGANVLTF. The CDR3 nucleotides read TGTGCCAGTAGCCTGCGCGGGGGGACTGGCTCTGGGGCCAACGTCCTGACTTTC. The chain joins TRBV19 to TRBJ2-6, with TRBD2 matching over 8 bases. Germline V lookup: CDR1 LNHDA, CDR2 SQIVND (reference sequence). The CDR3 loop spans 18 amino acids. With 6 bases clipped from V and 0 bases from J, the junction kept 10 bases outside the gene matches.

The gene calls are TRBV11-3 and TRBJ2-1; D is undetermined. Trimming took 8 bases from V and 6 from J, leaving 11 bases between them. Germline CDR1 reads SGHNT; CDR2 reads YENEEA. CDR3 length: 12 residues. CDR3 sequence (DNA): TGTGCCAGCCCCGAACAGTCCAATGAGCAGTTCTTC. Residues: CASPEQSNEQFF.